This note documents a single T cell receptor (beta chain) sequence. Its antigen is currently not known. Base qualities are not at hand, and no much larger clone is one base apart. This entry is derived from a study of Graves' ophthalmopathy and Graves' hyperthyroidism listed by TCRdb under 2018. The study in broad terms: Stable hyperthyroidism was defined as no progression to ophthalmopathy within 18 months of follow-up. After sampling, hyperthyroidism patients received methimazole starting at 30 mg daily, and ophthalmopathy patients received high-dose intravenous methylprednisolone. In more than five hyperthyroidism patients, T-cell repertoires of thyroid tissue and blood were compared. A discovery set of 95 to 100 patients (43 ophthalmopathy, 55 to 65 stable hyperthyroidism) was enrolled to explore V-J signatures distinguishing ophthalmopathy from hyperthyroidism. In total, over 130 blood samples were TCR-sequenced: under 45 ophthalmopathy, some 75 hyperthyroidism and roughly 17 hyperthyroidism-to-ophthalmopathy patients. The study used signatures of the TCR beta repertoire to tell Graves' ophthalmopathy apart from Graves' hyperthyroidism and to predict which patients would progress to ophthalmopathy. An independent validation cohort comprised fewer than 20 hyperthyroidism patients and 15 to 17 patients who later progressed from hyperthyroidism to ophthalmopathy.

What the research found in general, with its limitations: Sample size was not statistically predetermined, and group allocation was not concealed from the investigators. In validation, the model predicted ophthalmopathy progression with 70.59% sensitivity and approximately 75% specificity; some 13 predicted patients were CT-confirmed with GO in a median of about 6.2 months. Most expanded thyroid clonotypes with a frequency above 0.001 also appeared in blood, which suggests that blood repertoires may reflect the immune response in the thyroid. Ophthalmopathy was separated from stable hyperthyroidism by the 13-signature model with about 85% sensitivity and around 81% specificity in cross-validation and with 80%/75% in the test set.

Hyperthyroidism patients were newly diagnosed, were aged 18 to 65 years, and had a disease duration under 2 months. Patients with other autoimmune diseases, uncontrolled infections, pregnancy or lactation were excluded. Clinical symptoms, serum thyroxine, TRAb, thyroid ultrasound and orbital computed tomography were used for diagnosis. Trizol reagent was used to extract the total RNA, and its quality was then checked on an Agilent 2100 Bioanalyzer. TCR beta CDR3 regions were amplified from RNA transcripts for repertoire sequencing. A first-round RT-PCR used HTBI primers with the Qiagen OneStep RT-PCR kit, followed by a second-round multiplex PCR, size selection and purification. Libraries were sequenced on an Illumina HiSeq2000 using paired-end 100 bp reads. In the source study's methods: SOAPnuke was used to process the reads, throwing out any read that had adapters, had uncalled bases, had a mean Phred below 15, or lacked an exact constant-primer or identifier match. COPE v1.2.5 was used to merge the high-quality paired reads. Clonotypes were defined as unique nucleotide sequences and were aligned to IMGT TRB V, D and J references using MiTCR v1.1. The analysis was limited to V-J combinations with a frequency above 0.0001, which together covered over 99% of the repertoires. A TCR clonal expansion and chaos score per V-J combination was defined as the ratio of F50 clonal expansion to chaos observed in the TCRdist matrix. Features were reduced by Welch's t-statistics and random forest to 10 to 15 V-J combinations, which fed a naive Bayes classifier. Thyroid-blood repertoire similarity was quantified with the Morisita-Horn index. TCRdb reanalyzed the raw reads on its own, using fastp at Q25 for trimming and MiXCR for clone calling, and kept in-frame beta chains. Here each entry gathers all rows of one CDR3 protein and keeps the most common genes and DNA. The V and J calls here are based on TCRdb, not the publication. This sample lists more than 1,000,000 distinct CDR3 sequences; around a third were detected once. In total, the top ten clones hold 11% of the sample.

Reading from cysteine to phenylalanine, the CDR3 counts 14 amino acids. The sequence is cut down to CDR3 DNA, 42 bases in frame from base 1. Relative to germline, V is 6 bases shorter and J is 3 bases shorter, with 12 bases between their ends. The germline V gene supplies CDR1 ENHRY and CDR2 SYGVKD. Sequences were obtained from peripheral blood or thyroid tissue (not recorded which). The clonotype was recovered from an adult man with Graves' hyperthyroidism. The sequence links TRBV10-3 to TRBJ1-3, with the D gene uncertain. The base sequence is TGTGCCATCAGCGCTGGACTGGGTGGAAACACCATATATTTT. This codes for CAISAGLGGNTIYF.